This TCR beta chain stems from a study of T-cell memory formation after mild COVID-19. The TCR alpha and TCR beta cDNA libraries, bearing sample barcodes and UMIs, were generated by 5'RACE using constant-segment primers. TCRdb re-analysed the 5' RACE reads in MiXCR, keeping a single row per CDR3 protein. This sample carries approximately 60,000 distinct CDR3 sequences, around a tenth of them seen once, and the ten largest clones take roughly 1.2%. Germline lookup yields CDR1 SGHTA and CDR2 FQGNSA. V gave up 5 bases and J gave up 10 bases; unmatched junction bases: 8. This CDR3 is 13 amino acids long. Remarks on this clonotype: A read error is possible here, since a much larger clone lies one base away.

Specimen: PBMCs or a T cell subset sorted from them (not recorded which). This clonotype was obtained from a man aged 18 to 30 who had mild COVID-19 (a few samples of this study predate the infection). Cell type and time point are not known. The chain recombines TRBV7-2 with TRBJ2-1; 7 nucleotides line up with TRBD2. CDR3 sequence (DNA): TGTGCCAGCAGCATATTTCAGCGGGGCGAGCAGTTCTTC. It is translated as CASSIFQRGEQFF.